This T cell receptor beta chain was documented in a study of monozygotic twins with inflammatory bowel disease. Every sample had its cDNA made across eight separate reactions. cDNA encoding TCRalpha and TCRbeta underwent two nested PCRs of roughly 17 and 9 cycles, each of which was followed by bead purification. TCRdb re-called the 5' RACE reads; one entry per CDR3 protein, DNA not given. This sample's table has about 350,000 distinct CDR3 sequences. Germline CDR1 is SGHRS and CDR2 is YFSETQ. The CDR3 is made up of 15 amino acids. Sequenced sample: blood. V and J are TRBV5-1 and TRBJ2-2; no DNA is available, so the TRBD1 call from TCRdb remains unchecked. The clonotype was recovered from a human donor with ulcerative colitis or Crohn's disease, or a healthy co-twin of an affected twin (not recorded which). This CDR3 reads CASSWGDRNTGELFF.